This T cell receptor beta chain appears in the sequencing data of a study of response to subunit inactivated influenza vaccine. TCRdb reprocessed the RT-PCR reads with MiXCR, giving one entry per CDR3 protein. Counted here are 500,000 to 700,000 distinct CDR3 sequences, under 30% occurring once; the ten biggest clones make up 2.5% to 3.5%. A few counts support this clonotype. From germline, CDR1 is MGHDK and CDR2 SYGVNS. The length of the CDR3 is 13 residues. V was clipped by 5 bases and J by 1 base, with 8 bases between them. In addition, the sample was reused for a study of T cells expressing NK-cell markers. This second study notes: The authors made TCR beta cDNA libraries by 5'RACE template switching. This switching added a universal primer site and UMIs. Seven sequenced donors out of eight were HCMV-seropositive, one seronegative. In a group of several donors, dominant NKG2C+ clonotypes represented about 1.0-7.5% of CD8+ T cells. It was still unclear whether expanded NKG2C+ T cell clones were HCMV specific.

The chain employs TRBV25-1 and TRBJ1-1; D remains ambiguous. The specimen comprised CD4+ T cells sorted from PBMCs, sampled roughly 13 days after vaccination. This clonotype was sampled from a man between 50 and 59 years old who received an inactivated influenza vaccine. CDR3 DNA: TGTGCCAGCAGTATGGGTCGGAACACTGAAGCTTTCTTT. This gives the protein CASSMGRNTEAFF.